This TCR beta chain was captured by sequencing in a study of cytotoxic CD8 clonotypes in ibrutinib-treated CLL. Background on the study: Results showed 24 partial and 2 complete responses; following median about 68 months, around 15 remained remitted, about 12 advanced.

Clones were sequenced by immunoSEQ multiplex PCR, and TCRdb holds only the in-frame ones, with some missing. The table includes around 250,000 clones, 70% detected once. Study observations and caveats: Baseline-level clonality went beyond age-matched healthy donors and moved in step with circulating CD8+ T-cell counts. Public clonotypes, found uncommonly, either contracted or stayed stable on treatment. Upon ibrutinib response clonality rose, and upon progression it fell back toward baseline.

The CDR3 consists of 13 residues. V was pared by 7 bases and J by 2 bases, with 4 bases of the junction left unmatched. In germline, CDR1 is MNHEY, CDR2 SVGAGI. In the case of this clone: Its antigen remains unknown.

The chain joins TRBV6-5 to TRBJ2-7, with 8 bases lining up with TRBD2. The TCR sequence derives from a human donor with chronic lymphocytic leukemia. Sample: PBMCs, taken after 24 months of ibrutinib treatment. The CDR3 sequence is CASISGSTYEQYF. CDR3 nucleotide sequence: TGTGCCAGCATCAGCGGGAGTACCTACGAGCAGTACTTC.